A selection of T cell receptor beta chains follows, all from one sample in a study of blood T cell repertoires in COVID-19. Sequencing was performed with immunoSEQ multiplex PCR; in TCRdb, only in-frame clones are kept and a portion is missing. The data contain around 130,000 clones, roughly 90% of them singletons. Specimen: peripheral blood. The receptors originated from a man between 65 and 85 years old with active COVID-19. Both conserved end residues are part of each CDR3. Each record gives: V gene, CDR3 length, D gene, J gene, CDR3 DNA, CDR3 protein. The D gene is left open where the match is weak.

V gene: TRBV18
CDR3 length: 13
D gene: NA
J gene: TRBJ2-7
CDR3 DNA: TGTGCCAGCTCACCCGGCACAGACTACGAGCAGTACTTC
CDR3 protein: CASSPGTDYEQYF

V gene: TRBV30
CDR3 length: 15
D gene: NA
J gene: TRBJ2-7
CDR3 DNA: TGTGCCTGGACCCCTGGGACATTGAGCTCCTACGAGCAGTACTTC
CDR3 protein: CAWTPGTLSSYEQYF

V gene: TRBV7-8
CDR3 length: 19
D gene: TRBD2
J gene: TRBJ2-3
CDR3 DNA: TGTGCCAGCAGCCAACCCCGACTAGCGGGAGGGCCGAGCACAGATACGCAGTATTTT
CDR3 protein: CASSQPRLAGGPSTDTQYF

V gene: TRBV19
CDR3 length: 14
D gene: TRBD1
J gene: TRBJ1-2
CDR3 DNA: TGTGCCAGTAGTATAACACAGGGGGCGGTTGGCTACACCTTC
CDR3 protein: CASSITQGAVGYTF

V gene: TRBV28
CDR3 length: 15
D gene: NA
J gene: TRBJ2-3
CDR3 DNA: TGTGCCAGCAGTTCCGCAAGGGGTGGCACAGATACGCAGTATTTT
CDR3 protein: CASSSARGGTDTQYF

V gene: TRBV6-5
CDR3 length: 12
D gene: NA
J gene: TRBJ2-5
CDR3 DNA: TGTGCCAGCACCCTTAAGGGGGGACAGCTGTACTTC
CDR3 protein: CASTLKGGQLYF

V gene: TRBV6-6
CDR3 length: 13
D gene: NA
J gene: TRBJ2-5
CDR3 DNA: TGTGCCAGCAGTTTGGGACTCTTAGAGACCCAGTACTTC
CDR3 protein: CASSLGLLETQYF

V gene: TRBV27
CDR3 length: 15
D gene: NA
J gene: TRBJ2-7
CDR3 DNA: TGTGCCAGCAGCACCCTACCGGGAGCAACCTACGAGCAGTACTTC
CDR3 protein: CASSTLPGATYEQYF

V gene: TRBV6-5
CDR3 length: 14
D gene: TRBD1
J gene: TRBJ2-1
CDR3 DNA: TGTGCCAGCAGAAGGGGACAGGGGATAGATGAGCAGTTCTTC
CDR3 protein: CASRRGQGIDEQFF

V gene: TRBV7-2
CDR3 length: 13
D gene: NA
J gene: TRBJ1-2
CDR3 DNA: TGTGCCAGCAGCTTGTACGGACTCTATGGCTACACCTTC
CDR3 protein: CASSLYGLYGYTF